This T cell receptor beta chain stems from a study of blood T cell repertoires in COVID-19. Overall study: The cDNA or gDNA used as material had been derived from T cells, B-cell-depleted T cells, or PBMCs.

Sequencing was performed with immunoSEQ multiplex PCR; in TCRdb, only in-frame clones are kept and a portion is missing. The data show about 190,000 clones, about 88% seen once. The germline V gene encodes CDR1 SGHTA and CDR2 FQGNSA. V trimming: 1 base; J trimming: 3 bases; junction bases outside the gene matches: 8. This CDR3 spans 19 amino acids. This clonotype was sampled from a woman in her twenties or thirties who had recovered from COVID-19. The specimen sequenced was PBMCs or T cells enriched from blood (not recorded which). V and J are TRBV7-2 and TRBJ2-3; 15 nucleotides line up with TRBD2. The DNA of the CDR3 is TGTGCCAGCAGCTTAGGGCGGACTAGCGGGAGGGCCACAACAGATACGCAGTATTTT. Residues: CASSLGRTSGRATTDTQYF.